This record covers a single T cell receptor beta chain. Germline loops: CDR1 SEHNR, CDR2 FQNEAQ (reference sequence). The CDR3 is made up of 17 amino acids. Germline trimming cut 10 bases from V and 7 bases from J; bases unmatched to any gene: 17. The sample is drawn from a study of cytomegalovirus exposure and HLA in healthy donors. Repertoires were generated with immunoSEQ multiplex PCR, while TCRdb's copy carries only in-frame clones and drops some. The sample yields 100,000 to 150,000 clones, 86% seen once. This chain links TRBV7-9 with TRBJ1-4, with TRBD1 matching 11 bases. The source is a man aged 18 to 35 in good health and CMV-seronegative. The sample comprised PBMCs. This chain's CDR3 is CAIPLPGQGEGSEKLFF. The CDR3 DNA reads TGTGCCATTCCACTCCCGGGACAGGGGGAGGGGAGTGAAAAACTGTTTTTT.